This record concerns one T cell receptor (beta chain) sequence. Trimming shortened V by 4 bases and J by 3 bases, and 6 bases separated the two germline ends. This CDR3 contains 13 residues. Germline CDR1 reads SGHTA; CDR2 reads FQGNSA. Here immunoSEQ multiplex PCR was the method, and the copy in TCRdb shows in-frame clones only, minus some. The sample lists fewer than 90,000 clones, over 75% occurring once. This sample stems from a study of control samples from healthy donors and cancer patients. This receptor was identified in a man in his forties or fifties in good health. The sequenced material came from blood. The chain combines TRBV7-2 with TRBJ1-4; D not resolved. CDR3 protein: CASSWGSNEKLFF. The CDR3 coding sequence is TGTGCCAGCAGCTGGGGTTCTAATGAAAAACTGTTTTTT.